Sequencing of this TCR beta chain was carried out in a study of cytomegalovirus exposure and HLA in healthy donors. About the study: Among the 300 to 500 genotyped donors, more than 70% were placed in the Caucasian-associated ancestry cluster. Study conclusions and caveats: Later analysis reportedly placed an Asian-associated ancestry cluster below the approximately 730-donor mean in N-insertions. Later analysis revealed greater clonal expansion in HLA-associated TCR beta chains than in equally common others. Highest at DRB1 and lowest at HLA-C, TCR association rates differed among HLA loci in a later analysis.

For this clone: Its antigen is undetermined. One junction end disagrees with the germline gene, perhaps due to a read error.

There are 15 residues in the CDR3. CDR1 and CDR2 from the germline V gene are LGHNA and YSLEER. 13 Jbeta primers and 60 Vbeta primers were used for the PCR. The repertoire was sequenced with immunoSEQ multiplex PCR; TCRdb's copy has only in-frame clones and lacks some. The table shows under 150,000 clones, with over 55% occurring only once. Sequencing was carried out using PBMCs. V usage is TRBV4-3 and J usage is TRBJ1-5, with 8 bases fitting TRBD1. This clonotype originated in a man aged 40-55 years in good health and CMV-seronegative. The CDR3 loop is CASSQRTGRDQPQNF. In DNA form, the CDR3 reads TGCGCCAGCAGCCAAAGGACAGGGCGGGACCAGCCCCAGAATTTT.